One and the same sample provided the 2 T cell receptor beta chains below, sequenced in a study of OX40 agonist ivuxolimab in advanced cancers. The data were produced by immunoSEQ multiplex PCR, yet TCRdb's version contains in-frame clones alone and is incomplete. The data hold fewer than 80,000 clones, with around 88% observed a single time. This specimen consisted of CD4+ or CD8+ T cells sorted from blood, obtained in a trial of the OX40 agonist ivuxolimab. These receptors were obtained from an adult with an advanced solid tumor such as melanoma, head and neck, liver or kidney cancer.

V is TRBV5-1 and J is TRBJ2-1, with a tentative D call TRBD1 (5 bases). Germline V lookup: CDR1 SGHRS, CDR2 YFSETQ. The V end lost 2 bases, the J end lost 3 bases, and 9 bases lay between the germline ends. This CDR3 contains 14 residues. CDR3 sequence: CASSFGQGYNEQFF. CDR3 DNA sequence: TGCGCCAGCAGCTTCGGGCAGGGCTACAATGAGCAGTTCTTC.

CDR3 nucleotides: TGCGCCACCCGGACTGACGTGAACACTGAAGCTTTCTTT. This sequence encodes CATRTDVNTEAFF. This chain links TRBV5-1 with TRBJ1-1; D unclear. CDR3 length: 13 residues. V was shortened by 9 bases and J by 0 bases, with 12 bases between the two germline ends. The germline V gene encodes CDR1 SGHRS and CDR2 YFSETQ. The full variable domain, its missing parts supplied by reference TRBV5-1 and TRBJ1-1, is KAGVTQTPRYLIKTRGQQVTLSCSPISGHRSVSWYQQTPGQGLQFLFEYFSETQRNKGNFPGRFSGRQFSNSRSEMNVSTLELGDSALYLCATRTDVNTEAFFGQGTRLTVV.